In its sample, the clone carrying this T cell receptor (beta chain) was seen many times. The target antigen is unknown. CDR3 length: 14 amino acids. Germline V lookup: CDR1 MNHEY, CDR2 SVGAGI. V lost 5 bases to trimming and J lost 2 bases, with 10 bases between them. Prepared TCR beta cDNA libraries contained unique molecular identifiers. TCRdb used MiXCR to reprocess the PCR reads, holding one entry per CDR3 protein. The repertoire includes 750,000 to 950,000 distinct CDR3 sequences, under 60% of them detected once, and 4% to 5% sits in the top ten. The data are from a study of post-analysis software for immune sequencing data. Study-level results: TRBV5-6, TRBV5-1 and TRBV20-1 belonged to a set of roughly five TRBV segments that were more frequent in patients than controls.

The rearrangement links TRBV6-5 to TRBJ2-1, with D possibly being TRBD1 or TRBD2 (5 bases each). The origin of this receptor is a girl aged 5-17 years with multiple sclerosis. The sequenced sample consisted of blood. The CDR3 DNA is TGTGCCAGCAGTCCCCGGGGACCCTACAATGAGCAGTTCTTC. Its protein product is CASSPRGPYNEQFF.